The 27 T cell receptor beta chains below were found in one sample sequenced in a study of T cells expressing NK-cell markers. TCRdb re-called the 5' RACE reads and catalogs CDR3 proteins one per entry, DNA excluded. This specimen shows more than 90,000 distinct CDR3 sequences; the ten leading clones hold 18%. Sequencing was carried out using blood T cells: a sorted CD56 or NKG2C T cell subset, CD4+ or CD8+ T cells, or bulk PBMC T cells (not recorded which). These receptors all come from a woman aged 18-70 years in good health.

CDR3 sequence: CASSLVLGPYSNQPQHF. V is TRBV11-2 and J is TRBJ1-5. Germline CDR1 and CDR2: SGHAT and FQNNGV. The CDR3 spans 17 residues.

This chain connects TRBV4-3 to TRBJ2-1; TCRdb calls TRBD2, which cannot be checked without DNA. The germline gives CDR1 LGHNA, CDR2 YSLEER. The CDR3 spans 16 residues. This chain's CDR3 is CASRPEFAGGWHEQFF.

J is TRBJ2-1 and V is TRBV20-1. Germline V gene sequence: CDR1 DFQATT, CDR2 SNEGSKA (reference sequence). The CDR3 is made up of 11 amino acids. CDR3: CSAKTVTEQFF.

J is TRBJ2-5 and V is TRBV3-1; TCRdb returns TRBD1, unconfirmable since there is no DNA. Germline V gives CDR1 LGHDT, CDR2 YNNKEL (reference sequence). This CDR3 region has 15 residues. Here the CDR3 reads CASSPSLGHQETQYF.

The chain joins TRBV24-1 to TRBJ2-1; checking the TCRdb D call of TRBD2 is not possible without DNA. The CDR3 spans 16 residues. Germline CDR1 KGHDR, CDR2 SFDVKD. This chain's CDR3 is CATSDSTSGGRNEQFF.

The chain recombines TRBV20-1 with TRBJ1-1. The CDR3 totals 11 residues. Germline CDR1 is DFQATT and CDR2 is SNEGSKA (reference sequence). CDR3 residues: CSARNLAEAFF.

The CDR3 reads CASSPTLDYNEQFF. This chain joins TRBV7-2 and TRBJ2-1; TCRdb designates TRBD2, a call that cannot be tested without DNA. CDR3 length: 14 amino acids. CDR1 is SGHTA and CDR2 is FQGNSA in the germline V gene.

This chain joins TRBV2 and TRBJ2-4. The CDR3 is 17 residues long. Germline CDR1 reads SNHLY; CDR2 reads FYNNEI. This CDR3 is CASSELKGNGAKNIQYF.

The genes are TRBV6-1 and TRBJ2-7; there is no DNA to check the TCRdb D call of TRBD1. From germline, CDR1 is MNHNS and CDR2 SASEGT. The CDR3 extends over 14 amino acids. The CDR3 loop reads CASSTTTGSGEQYF.

The chain couples TRBV28 to TRBJ2-2; TCRdb picks TRBD2, but there is no DNA to check that call. Germline V gives CDR1 MDHEN, CDR2 SYDVKM. CDR3 size: 15 residues. The CDR3 loop is CASSAGLAASFELFF.

The CDR3 sequence is CASSYWGTEAFF. V and J are TRBV6-2 or TRBV6-3 and TRBJ1-1. CDR1 MNHEY and CDR2 SVGEGT come from the germline V gene. This CDR3 spans 12 amino acids.

This sequence joins TRBV7-9 and TRBJ2-1. This CDR3 is 13 amino acids long. Germline values: CDR1 SEHNR, CDR2 FQNEAQ (reference sequence). The CDR3 is CASSPRNHNEQFF. Using reference TRBV7-9 and TRBJ2-1 for the parts outside the CDR3, the full variable domain is DTGVSQNPRHKITKRGQNVTFRCDPISEHNRLYWYRQTLGQGPEFLTYFQNEAQLEKSRLLSDRFSAERPKGSFSTLEIQRTEQGDSAMYLCASSPRNHNEQFFGPGTRLTVL.

This chain joins TRBV29-1 and TRBJ2-1; without DNA, the TCRdb call of TRBD1 cannot be checked. Germline V gives CDR1 SQVTM, CDR2 ANQGSEA. The CDR3 is 15 residues long. The CDR3 sequence: CSVRAKGPVYNEQFF.

CDR3 loop: CASSQDRGWGYEQYF. The chain uses TRBV3-1 and TRBJ2-7; the TCRdb call, TRBD1, lacks DNA for checking. The CDR3 consists of 15 residues. Germline V CDR1 and CDR2: LGHDT, YNNKEL (reference sequence).

The V call is TRBV28, the J call TRBJ2-3; TCRdb selects TRBD1, and the lack of DNA leaves this call unchecked. There are 14 residues in the CDR3. The germline CDR1 and CDR2 sequences are MDHEN and SYDVKM. This CDR3 reads CASSYDRTEDTQYF.

V is TRBV12-3 or TRBV12-4 and J is TRBJ2-6; the D gene TCRdb calls, TRBD1, cannot be checked with no DNA. The CDR3 has 15 residues. The CDR3 region is CASSRGSSGANVLTF.

The chain recombines TRBV23-1 with TRBJ2-3; TCRdb calls TRBD1, which cannot be checked without DNA. TRBV23-1 is treated as an ORF (open reading frame) with a function not yet certain. The CDR3 is 14 residues long. CDR3 amino acids: CAPPRDPSTDTQYF.

The CDR3 reads CASSFGGLHTGELFF. This chain joins TRBV11-2 and TRBJ2-2; TCRdb's assignment of TRBD2 cannot be checked, as there is no DNA. CDR1 and CDR2 (germline): SGHAT, FQNNGV. The CDR3 is made up of 15 amino acids.

This chain connects TRBV5-1 to TRBJ2-2. This CDR3 is 14 amino acids long. Germline V gene data show CDR1 as SGHRS and CDR2 as YFSETQ. CDR3 region: CASSLAYDTGELFF.

CDR3 in amino acids: CSAARGETGNTIYF. V usage is TRBV20-1 and J usage is TRBJ1-3. Germline V gives CDR1 DFQATT, CDR2 SNEGSKA (reference sequence). The CDR3 sequence is 14 residues long.

The CDR3: CSVVLRETYNEQFF. This chain uses TRBV29-1 with TRBJ2-1; TCRdb reports TRBD2, a call that lacks DNA to check it against. This CDR3 contains 14 residues. Looked up from germline, CDR1 is SQVTM and CDR2 is ANQGSEA.

The chain is built from TRBV10-2 and TRBJ2-1; TCRdb picks TRBD2, but there is no DNA to check that call. The germline V gene has CDR1 WSHSY and CDR2 SAAADI. CDR3 length: 15 amino acids. This CDR3 is CASTTIGAHLNEQFF.

The chain employs TRBV7-9 and TRBJ1-4; there is no DNA to check the TCRdb D call of TRBD1. The CDR3 covers 16 residues. Germline assignment: CDR1 SEHNR and CDR2 FQNEAQ (reference sequence). CDR3 amino acids: CASSSQMRGFNEKLFF.

The chain carries TRBV11-2 and TRBJ2-1. CDR3 size: 15 residues. From germline, CDR1 is SGHAT and CDR2 FQNNGV. The CDR3 loop reads CASSSTEPSYNEQFF. The entire variable domain, with the rest obtained from reference TRBV11-2 and TRBJ2-1, is as follows: EAGVAQSPRYKIIEKRQSVAFWCNPISGHATLYWYQQILGQGPKLLIQFQNNGVVDDSQLPKDRFSAERLKGVDSTLKIQPAKLEDSAVYLCASSSTEPSYNEQFFGPGTRLTVL.

The chain is built from TRBV20-1 and TRBJ2-4; with no DNA, the TCRdb D assignment of TRBD2 cannot be verified. The CDR3 runs 18 residues. CDR1 is DFQATT, CDR2 SNEGSKA, per germline (reference sequence). The CDR3 sequence: CSARDTSPSGDAKNIHYF.

The J gene is TRBJ1-2, the V gene TRBV3-1; TCRdb gives TRBD1 as the D gene, but with no DNA this cannot be confirmed. The CDR3 sequence is 15 residues long. Germline V gene sequence: CDR1 LGHDT, CDR2 YNNKEL (reference sequence). The CDR3 protein is CASSQDRDQAYGYTF.

The chain carries TRBV7-9 and TRBJ2-1; there is no DNA to check the TCRdb D call of TRBD1. There are 15 residues in the CDR3. CDR1 is SEHNR and CDR2 is FQNEAQ in the germline V gene (reference sequence). CDR3 sequence: CASSARGQGAAEQFF.